This T cell receptor beta chain was obtained from a study of T cell responses to AZD1222 COVID-19 vaccine (dated by TCRdb to the early 2020s). With regard to the full study: Because spike-specific TCR depth and breadth did not differ between the two schedules, AZD1222 recipients who got a second dose at roughly 4 weeks were pooled with those who got a second dose at roughly 12 weeks. TCR sequencing covered over 230 trial participants: 200 to 220 given two doses of AZD1222 and about 26 given two doses of MenACWY control vaccine. Trial participants were enrolled by age into 18-55, 56-69 and 70-plus year subgroups, with around 150, 28 and 57 TCR-sequenced participants respectively. Beyond this particular receptor, the publication reports: Vaccine-associated CD4 TCRs spanned the whole spike protein, with dominant responses in regions 160-218 and 743-854. Because no samples from the day 14 peak response were available, repertoires could be characterized only after the peak T cell response. Conclusions about previously exposed vaccinees are limited, since just six or seven AZD1222 recipients were seropositive for SARS-CoV-2 at baseline. Reportedly, close to half of the unique spike-specific TCRs recognized epitopes lying outside the regions that are mutated in the B.1.351 and B.1.1.7 variants. After two AZD1222 doses, both the breadth and the depth of spike-specific TCRs were significantly higher than at day 0 and than in MenACWY recipients. Participants were mostly white British and included more females than males, and it was suggested by the authors that clonal diversity may have been underestimated. In the small 56-69-year group, the increase in depth fell short of significance, most likely because of low power.

The time point label, read with the paper, signifies: baseline before first vaccination. Vaccinee samples were obtained from the UK trials COV001 and COV002, which included a single-blind randomized controlled phase 2/3 trial of AZD1222 (ChAdOx1 nCoV-19) in healthy adults. Trial participant PBMC samples were collected at day 0 and day 28 after the second dose for TCRbeta chain sequencing. On this clone: The specificity of this receptor is unknown. Base-call qualities are not available, and no considerably larger clone is one nucleotide away.

The CDR3 regions of human TCRbeta chains were subjected to immunosequencing. On the authors' methods: Repertoire TCRs were matched against a reference library of SARS-CoV-2-specific TCRs generated with the MIRA antigen-specificity platform. Breadth was defined as the fraction of unique TCRs that were SARS-CoV-2-associated, and depth was defined as the fraction of total T cells that were SARS-CoV-2-associated. Using the MIRA data, every spike-specific TCR was mapped to the spike region that the TCR reacted to and assigned to either a CD4 or a CD8 class. Log10-transformed breadth and depth values were compared by one-way ANOVA with Sidak's multiple comparisons tests. TCRdb holds this immuneACCESS table with in-frame rearrangements only. Some clones are missing; in checked studies, unresolved V genes explain under half, and the rest has no known cause. That table furnishes V, J and clone size, whereas the DNA furnished D and trimming. The sample table holds around 160,000 clones, of which around 91% were seen once. Roughly 5.6% of the sample goes to the ten largest clones.

The sequencing used peripheral blood, collected on day 0 of AZD1222 vaccination. The clonotype comes from an adult in good health.

The CDR3 reads CASSSPQRESYEQYF. At the DNA level, the sequence is TGTGCCAGCAGCTCCCCCCAGCGGGAGTCCTACGAGCAGTACTTC. The sequence joins TRBV7-2 to TRBJ2-7; 8 bases in between match TRBD2. From V the trimming removes 4 bases and from J it removes 1 base, while the gene matches leave 6 bases of the junction unaccounted for. There are 15 amino acids in the CDR3, from cysteine to phenylalanine inclusive. Only the CDR3 DNA is retained, 45 bases long and in frame from the first base. CDR1 SGHTA and CDR2 FQGNSA were looked up in the germline V gene. With all but the CDR3 taken from the reference TRBV7-2 and TRBJ2-7 genes, the full variable domain is: GAGVSQSPSNKVTEKGKDVELRCDPISGHTALYWYRQSLGQGLEFLIYFQGNSAPDKSGLPSDRFSAERTGGSVSTLTIQRTQQEDSAVYLCASSSPQRESYEQYFGPGTRLTVT.